This TCR beta chain is drawn from a study of T cells in narcolepsy. Whole-study context: Patients with NT1 or NT2 and healthy control donors were enrolled.

Assay: immunoSEQ multiplex PCR; the TCRdb copy retains only in-frame clones and omits some. The table records under 20,000 clones, about nine tenths of them present only once. About this clone: The antigen is unknown.

Points from the study as a whole: Autoreactive HCRT-specific and TRIB2-specific clonotypes were marked in same-patient CSF-versus-blood CD4+ comparisons.

CDR3 length equals 11 residues. Germline V CDR1 and CDR2: MNHEY, SVGAGI. The V end lost 8 bases, the J end lost 3 bases, and 8 bases lay between the germline ends. This sequence originates from a human donor in good health. Material: memory (CD45RA-) CD4+ T cells from blood. The gene calls are TRBV6-5 and TRBJ2-7, with unresolved D. The chain's CDR3 is CASQTIYEQYF. The CDR3, as DNA: TGTGCCAGCCAAACGATCTACGAGCAGTACTTC.